This T cell receptor (beta chain) was found in a study of blood T cell repertoires in COVID-19. Cohort 3 recovery required two negative PCRs, clearance, or symptom resolution. This clone has just one count. CDR1 and CDR2 (germline): GTSNPN, SVGIG (reference sequence). The CDR3 totals 13 residues. Trimming took off 0 bases at V and 4 bases at J, with 7 bases between the two ends. Sequenced by immunoSEQ multiplex PCR; TCRdb stores in-frame clones only, minus some. Among fewer than 300,000 clones listed, more than 80% were seen once. Sequenced sample: PBMCs or T cells enriched from blood (not recorded which). The source of this sequence is a young woman who had recovered from COVID-19. This chain uses TRBV30 with TRBJ1-3; unclear D gene. CDR3 protein: CAWSVLTGNTIYF. The CDR3 DNA reads TGTGCCTGGAGTGTACTCACGGGAAACACCATATATTTT.